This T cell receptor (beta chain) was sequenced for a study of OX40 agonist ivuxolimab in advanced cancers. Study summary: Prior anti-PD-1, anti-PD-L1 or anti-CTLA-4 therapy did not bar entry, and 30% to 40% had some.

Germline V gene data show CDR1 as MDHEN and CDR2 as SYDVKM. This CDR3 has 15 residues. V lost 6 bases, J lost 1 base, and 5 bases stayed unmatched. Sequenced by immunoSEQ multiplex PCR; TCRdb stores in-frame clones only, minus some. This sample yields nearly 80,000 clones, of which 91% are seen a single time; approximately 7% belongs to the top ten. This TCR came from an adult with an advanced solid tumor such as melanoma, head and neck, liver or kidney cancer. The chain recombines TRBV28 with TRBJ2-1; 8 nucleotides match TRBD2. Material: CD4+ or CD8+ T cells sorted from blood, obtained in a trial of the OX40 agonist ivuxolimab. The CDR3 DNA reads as TGTGCCAGCAGGTGGCGGGAGGCATCCTACAATGAGCAGTTCTTC. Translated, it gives CASRWREASYNEQFF. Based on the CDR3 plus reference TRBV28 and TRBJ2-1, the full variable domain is DVKVTQSSRYLVKRTGEKVFLECVQDMDHENMFWYRQDPGLGLRLIYFSYDVKMKEKGDIPEGYSVSREKKERFSLILESASTNQTSMYLCASRWREASYNEQFFGPGTRLTVL.